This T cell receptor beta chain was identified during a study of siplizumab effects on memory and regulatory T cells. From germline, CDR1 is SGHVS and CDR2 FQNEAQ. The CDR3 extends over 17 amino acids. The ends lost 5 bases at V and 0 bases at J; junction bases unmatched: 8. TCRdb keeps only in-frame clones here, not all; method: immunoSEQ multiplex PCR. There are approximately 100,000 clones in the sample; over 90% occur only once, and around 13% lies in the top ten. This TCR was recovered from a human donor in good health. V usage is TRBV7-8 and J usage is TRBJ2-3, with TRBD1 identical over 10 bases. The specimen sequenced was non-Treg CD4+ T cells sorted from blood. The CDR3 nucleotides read TGTGCCAGCAGCACTGACAGGGGGCCCTCTAGCACAGATACGCAGTATTTT. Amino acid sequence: CASSTDRGPSSTDTQYF. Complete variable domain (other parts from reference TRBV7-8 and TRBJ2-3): GAGVSQSPRYKVAKRGQDVALRCDPISGHVSLFWYQQALGQGPEFLTYFQNEAQLDKSGLPSDRFFAERPEGSVSTLKIQRTQQEDSAVYLCASSTDRGPSSTDTQYFGPGTRLTVL.